Following are 26 T cell receptor beta chains from one sample sequenced in a study of blood T cell repertoires in COVID-19. Assay used: immunoSEQ multiplex PCR; TCRdb lists only in-frame clones, some missing. There are about 480,000 clones in the sample; roughly 90% occur only once, and 1.5% to 2% lies in the top ten. Sequencing was performed on PBMCs or T cells enriched from blood (not recorded which). The receptors derive from a woman in her 40s who had recovered from COVID-19.

The rearrangement uses TRBV10-1 and TRBJ2-2; 11 positions match TRBD1. The germline V gene has CDR1 WNHNN and CDR2 SYGVQD (reference sequence). After removal of 10 bases from V and 4 bases from J, the junction contained 2 bases not matched to a gene. This CDR3 is built from 13 residues. CDR3 DNA sequence: TGCGCCACCGGGACAGGGGGCACCGGGGAGCTGTTTTTT. This encodes CATGTGGTGELFF.

The chain combines TRBV5-8 with TRBJ2-1; 12 bases are a match to TRBD2. The germline CDR1 and CDR2 sequences are SGHTS and YDEGEE. V was pared by 3 bases and J by 6 bases, with 4 bases of the junction left unmatched. The CDR3 runs to 15 residues. CDR3 protein: CASSSGLAGGNEQFF. CDR3 in DNA: TGTGCCAGCAGCTCGGGACTAGCGGGCGGCAATGAGCAGTTCTTC.

This chain joins TRBV21-1 and TRBJ1-2; the tabulated D call, TRBD1, remains unverified against the DNA. TRBV21-1 is designated a pseudogene. This CDR3 region has 15 residues. The CDR3 is CASSKADTSNYGYTF. CDR3 DNA: TGTGCCAGCAGCAAAGCTGACACCTCTAACTATGGCTACACCTTC.

The chain couples TRBV12-3 or TRBV12-4 to TRBJ1-3, with TRBD1 as a possible D gene (5 bases). This CDR3 is 12 amino acids long. Trimming left V 8 bases short and J 0 bases short, with 5 bases between. The CDR3 region has the DNA TGTGCCAGCGGGGCCTCTGGAAACACCATATATTTT. This codes for CASGASGNTIYF.

This clone has a handful of counts. The chain uses TRBV27 and TRBJ1-2, with 7 bases that match TRBD1. J lost 2 bases, V lost 4 bases, and 7 bases had no gene match. This CDR3 comprises 15 residues. Per the germline V gene, CDR1 is MNHEY and CDR2 is SMNVEV (reference sequence). CDR3 loop: CASSSTTGRNYGYTF. In DNA, the CDR3 is TGTGCCAGCAGTTCAACGACAGGGAGAAACTATGGCTACACCTTC.

The rearrangement links TRBV5-4 to TRBJ2-2, with TRBD2 identical over 12 bases. The V segment lost 4 bases and the J segment 6 bases; nucleotides outside the gene matches: 7. This CDR3 is built from 16 residues. Looked up from germline, CDR1 is SGHNT and CDR2 is YYREEE (reference sequence). DNA of the CDR3: TGTGCCAGCAGCCCTGCTAGCGGGAGGGCCCCCGGGGAGCTGTTTTTT. Protein sequence: CASSPASGRAPGELFF.

CDR3 amino acids: CASSPGLAGVRAKNIQYF. In nucleotides, the CDR3 is TGCGCCAGCTCACCGGGACTAGCGGGAGTTCGAGCCAAAAACATTCAGTACTTC. The chain recombines TRBV10-1 with TRBJ2-4, with TRBD2 matching 14 bases. V lost 8 bases, J lost 0 bases, and 9 bases stayed unmatched. Germline CDR1 is WNHNN and CDR2 is SYGVQD (reference sequence). The length of the CDR3 is 18 residues.

This rearrangement joins TRBV6-6 to TRBJ1-2; 9 bases are a match to TRBD1. The CDR3 length is 14 residues. V was pared by 2 bases and J by 8 bases, with 6 bases of the junction left unmatched. The V gene's germline CDR1 is MNHNY and CDR2 SVGAGI (reference sequence). The CDR3 DNA sequence: TGTGCCAGCAGTTACATAGACAGGGGGGTAGGCTACACCTTC. Amino acid sequence: CASSYIDRGVGYTF.

The chain is built from TRBV11-2 and TRBJ1-1; D not resolved. Germline CDR1 is SGHAT and CDR2 is FQNNGV. V was trimmed by 2 bases and J by 1 base, leaving 17 bases between them. The CDR3 length is 17 residues. The CDR3 nucleotides read TGTGCCAGCAGCTTAAAATTTGGCGGTGAAACGAACACTGAAGCTTTCTTT. Protein: CASSLKFGGETNTEAFF.

J is TRBJ2-1 and V is TRBV20-1; 13 bases agree with TRBD2. The CDR3 extends over 16 amino acids. The germline V gene has CDR1 DFQATT and CDR2 SNEGSKA (reference sequence). The junction had 3 bases not matched to a gene; V was cut back by 3 bases and J by 1 base. DNA for the CDR3: TGCAGTGCTAGTCCGACTAGCGGGAGGTCCTACAATGAGCAGTTCTTC. It translates to CSASPTSGRSYNEQFF.

The chain carries TRBV10-2 and TRBJ1-5, with 7 positions matching TRBD1. V lost 11 bases, J lost 7 bases, and 17 bases stayed unmatched. Germline loops: CDR1 WSHSY, CDR2 SAAADI. The CDR3 contains 15 residues. The CDR3 nucleotides read TGCGCCTGCAAGGGGGCGCAGGGTGTGTCCCAGCCCCAGCATTTT. Its protein is CACKGAQGVSQPQHF.

The V call is TRBV7-8, the J call TRBJ2-7, with D perhaps TRBD2 (7 bases). The length of the CDR3 is 15 residues. Germline values: CDR1 SGHVS, CDR2 FQNEAQ. Trimming stripped 4 bases from V and 4 bases from J, with 17 bases between. Here the CDR3 DNA reads TGTGCCAGCAGCTCCAATTCGGGGGGCGGTTACGAGCAGTACTTC. This codes for CASSSNSGGGYEQYF.

The V gene is TRBV9, the J gene TRBJ2-1; TRBD2 aligns across 7 bases. CDR1 is SGDLS, CDR2 YYNGEE, per germline. The CDR3 has 13 amino acids. Trimming cost V 3 bases and J 7 bases; bases outside gene matches: 4. CDR3 bases: TGTGCCAGCAGCGCCAATAGCGGGAATGAGCAGTTCTTC. Encoded protein: CASSANSGNEQFF.

This clone was recorded only once. Additional DNA sequences in this sample encode the identical CDR3. The gene calls are TRBV7-9 and TRBJ1-2, with TRBD1 as a possible D gene (5 bases). Per germline, CDR1 SEHNR and CDR2 FQNEAQ (reference sequence). The CDR3 totals 13 residues. The ends were cut back, 4 bases at V and 4 bases at J, with 10 bases in the middle. The CDR3 DNA sequence: TGTGCCAGCAGCTCTACAGGACCCTATGGCTACACCTTC. Protein: CASSSTGPYGYTF.

V gene TRBV7-2 combines with J gene TRBJ1-1, with 7 bases fitting TRBD1. The CDR3 loop spans 14 amino acids. V lost 4 bases to trimming and J lost 1 base; unmatched junction nucleotides: 3. CDR1 is SGHTA, CDR2 FQGNSA, per germline. This CDR3 is CASSWGTANTEAFF. CDR3 DNA sequence: TGTGCCAGCAGCTGGGGGACAGCGAACACTGAAGCTTTCTTT.

This chain joins TRBV10-3 and TRBJ2-7; 8 bases are a match to TRBD2. The CDR3 extends over 16 amino acids. After removal of 2 bases from V and 5 bases from J, the junction contained 11 bases not matched to a gene. The germline gives CDR1 ENHRY, CDR2 SYGVKD. CDR3 bases: TGTGCCATCAGTGAGAATTTCCGGCGGGAGGAAGACGAGCAGTACTTC. This encodes CAISENFRREEDEQYF.

The chain has TRBV7-9 and TRBJ1-4, with a possible D match to TRBD1 (6 bases). The CDR3 covers 14 residues. V lost 1 base and J 8 bases, leaving 11 bases between the germline ends. Germline CDR1 and CDR2: SEHNR and FQNEAQ (reference sequence). CDR3 residues: CASSLVQGGEKLFF. As DNA, the CDR3 is TGTGCCAGCAGCTTAGTACAGGGCGGCGAAAAACTGTTTTTT.

The gene calls are TRBV27 and TRBJ1-2; D is undetermined. The CDR3 extends over 12 amino acids. Trimming removed 5 bases at V and 8 bases at J, with 12 bases between. Germline V lookup: CDR1 MNHEY, CDR2 SMNVEV (reference sequence). This chain's CDR3 is CASSPSGWGYTF. The CDR3 region has the DNA TGTGCCAGCAGTCCGAGTGGTTGGGGCTACACCTTC.

Only one count was recorded for this clone. The chain combines TRBV7-6 with TRBJ2-7; TRBD2 aligns across 11 bases. The CDR3 has 15 amino acids. After removal of 3 bases from V and 3 bases from J, the junction contained 4 bases not matched to a gene. Germline loops: CDR1 SGHVS, CDR2 FNYEAQ. The CDR3 reads CASSLTSGTGYEQYF. The CDR3 region has the DNA TGTGCCAGCAGCTTGACTAGCGGGACGGGCTACGAGCAGTACTTC.

The CDR3 DNA follows: TGTGCCAGCAGTCTTAGCGGGATTTACAAAAACATTCAGTACTTC. Protein product: CASSLSGIYKNIQYF. This chain links TRBV6-6 with TRBJ2-4, with 8 bases that match TRBD2. The CDR3 loop spans 15 amino acids. CDR1 and CDR2 from the germline V gene are MNHNY and SVGAGI (reference sequence). Trimming cost V 5 bases and J 3 bases; bases outside gene matches: 6.

Comment on this clone: The junction departs from the called germline gene at one end, perhaps through a read error. This chain connects TRBV11-2 to TRBJ2-1; no clear D gene. The V gene's germline CDR1 is SGHAT and CDR2 FQNNGV. The CDR3 length is 13 residues. This CDR3 is CASSVGPGNGQFF. The CDR3 region has the DNA TGTGCCAGCAGCGTTGGGCCTGGCAATGGGCAGTTCTTC.

The rearrangement joins TRBV5-1 to TRBJ1-6; 7 bases are a match to TRBD1. The CDR3 consists of 14 residues. Germline V gene lookup returns CDR1 SGHRS and CDR2 YFSETQ. The junction had 4 bases not matched to a gene; V was cut back by 4 bases and J by 6 bases. For the CDR3, the DNA is TGCGCCAGCAGCGCCGGGACAGCTAATTCACCCCTCCACTTT. Residues: CASSAGTANSPLHF.

The chain uses TRBV11-2 and TRBJ1-2, with a tentative D call TRBD1 (6 bases). Trimming took 5 bases from V and 5 from J, leaving 18 bases between them. The CDR3 spans 15 residues. From germline, CDR1 is SGHAT and CDR2 FQNNGV. The CDR3 DNA sequence: TGTGCCAGCAGCCCGCTTGACAGGATGGGATATGGCTACACCTTC. It codes for CASSPLDRMGYGYTF.

The chain uses TRBV7-9 and TRBJ1-3, with TRBD1 identical over 8 bases. Germline loops: CDR1 SEHNR, CDR2 FQNEAQ (reference sequence). V gave up 5 bases and J gave up 3 bases; unmatched junction bases: 9. The CDR3 covers 16 residues. The DNA for the CDR3 is TGTGCCAGCAGCCCAGAAGGACAGGGACTTGGAAACACCATATATTTT. Its protein product is CASSPEGQGLGNTIYF.

This clone appeared once. At one boundary the junction diverges from the germline segment, which might be a read error. The chain employs TRBV18 and TRBJ1-4; 7 bases align to TRBD1. The CDR3 extends over 13 amino acids. Looked up from germline, CDR1 is KGHSH and CDR2 is LQKENI. The CDR3 DNA is TGTGCCAGCTCCCCGGGACAGAATGAGAAACTGTTTTTT. Its translation: CASSPGQNEKLFF.

V is TRBV7-2 and J is TRBJ2-2; 10 bases are shared with TRBD1. V was clipped by 5 bases and J by 5 bases; unmatched bases: 14. The CDR3 is made up of 18 amino acids. CDR1 and CDR2 from the germline V gene are SGHTA and FQGNSA. CDR3 protein: CASSLYLVRTGGTGELFF. DNA of the CDR3: TGTGCCAGCAGCCTCTATTTAGTCCGGACAGGGGGGACCGGGGAGCTGTTTTTT.